The rows below give T cell receptor beta chains drawn from one sample of a study of cytomegalovirus exposure and HLA in healthy donors. Profiling relied on immunoSEQ multiplex PCR, and the TCRdb table lists in-frame clones only, not all of them. Recorded for this sample: roughly 90,000 clones. Sequences were obtained from PBMCs. Receptors originate from a man aged 50-60 years in good health and CMV-seropositive. Each CDR3 is given with its conserved first and last residue. The D gene is left open where the match is weak.

D gene | J gene | V gene | CDR3 DNA | CDR3 protein
TRBD2 | TRBJ2-7 | TRBV9 | TGTGCCAGCAGCGTTGGGCCCGGGACTAGCGGGAGCTACGGCGAGCAGTACTTC | CASSVGPGTSGSYGEQYF
. | TRBJ1-2 | TRBV6-5 | TGTGCCAGCAGCTCCCGAGAGGGCTATGGCTACACCTTC | CASSSREGYGYTF
. | TRBJ1-2 | TRBV30 | TGTGCCTGGATGGAGGCCGCCTATGGCTACACCTTC | CAWMEAAYGYTF
TRBD1 | TRBJ2-1 | TRBV6-1 | TGTGCCAGCAATAGGGACAGGGGGCGAGTTGATGAGCAGTTCTTC | CASNRDRGRVDEQFF
TRBD2 | TRBJ2-3 | TRBV2 | TGTGCCAGTGGCTACACGGGAGGCTCCCTTTTGTTT | CASGYTGGSLLF
. | TRBJ1-5 | TRBV29-1 | TGCAGCGTAGGGACATTTAATCAGCCCCAGCATTTT | CSVGTFNQPQHF
TRBD1 | TRBJ2-7 | TRBV30 | TGTGCCTGGAGGTCTCAGGGGGCTGGTGAGCAGTACTTC | CAWRSQGAGEQYF
. | TRBJ2-6 | TRBV5-1 | TGCGCCAGCAGGCGGGAACACTCTGGGGCCAACGTCCTGACTTTC | CASRREHSGANVLTF
. | TRBJ1-5 | TRBV20-1 | TGCAGTGCTAGAGATCAAGGACAGCCCCATTTT | CSARDQGQPHF
. | TRBJ1-1 | TRBV6-5 | TGTGCCAGCAGGAGGGGGGGCCCCCACACTGAAGCTTTCTTT | CASRRGGPHTEAFF
. | TRBJ2-5 | TRBV1 | TGCACCAGCAGGGTGGGGGGACTAGGAATGGAGACCCAGTACTTC | CTSRVGGLGMETQYF
TRBD2 | TRBJ2-5 | TRBV6-5 | TGTGCCAGCAGTTACGGCGCGGGAGCGGGAGAAGAGACCCAGTACTTC | CASSYGAGAGEETQYF
TRBD2 | TRBJ2-7 | TRBV6-1 | TGTGCCAGCACTTATACTAGCGGAACCTACGAGCAGTACTTC | CASTYTSGTYEQYF
. | TRBJ2-7 | TRBV9 | TGTGCCAGCAGCGTAGGGGGGCGTCCAACCTACGAGCAGTACTTC | CASSVGGRPTYEQYF
. | TRBJ2-7 | TRBV7-3 | TGTGCCAGCAGCTTAGGGACACCCTACGAGCAGTACTTC | CASSLGTPYEQYF
. | TRBJ2-1 | TRBV19 | TGTGCCAGTAGTAAAGACAGATTGGGCCTCAATGAGCAGTTCTTC | CASSKDRLGLNEQFF
. | TRBJ2-4 | TRBV28 | TGTGCCAGCAGGGGTTTAGGGGGAAAAAACATTCAGTACTTC | CASRGLGGKNIQYF
TRBD2 | TRBJ2-7 | TRBV18 | TGTGCCAGCTCACCACCGGGACTAGCGGGAGACTACGAGCAGTACTTC | CASSPPGLAGDYEQYF
TRBD1 | TRBJ1-1 | TRBV7-2 | TGTGCCAGCAGCCATACTCCAACCGGGACAGAGAACACTGAAGCTTTCTTT | CASSHTPTGTENTEAFF
. | TRBJ2-2 | TRBV2 | TGTGCCAGCAGTGAACTGGGAGTTACCACCGGGGAGCTGTTTTTT | CASSELGVTTGELFF
TRBD2 | TRBJ2-1 | TRBV4-1 | TGCGCCAGCAGCCAAGTGGGACTAGCGGGAGGGGTTAGGCAGTTCTTC | CASSQVGLAGGVRQFF
. | TRBJ1-1 | TRBV6-5 | TGTGCCAGCAGTTACAAGGGGATGAACACTGAAGCTTTCTTT | CASSYKGMNTEAFF
. | TRBJ2-1 | TRBV4-2 | TGTGCCAGCAGCCATCACGCCCGGAGCTCCTACAATGAGCAGTTCTTC | CASSHHARSSYNEQFF
. | TRBJ2-2 | TRBV7-7 | TGTGCTAGCAGCTTAACAGTGTACACCGGGGAGCTGTTTTTT | CASSLTVYTGELFF
. | TRBJ2-4 | TRBV13 | TGTGCCAGCAGGACAACGAGGGCAAACATTCAGTACTTC | CASRTTRANIQYF
. | TRBJ1-2 | TRBV29-1 | TGCAGCGCAGAGACGGGTGATGGATATGGCTACACCTTC | CSAETGDGYGYTF
. | TRBJ1-1 | TRBV7-9 | TGTGCCAGCAGCTTCGGGAACACTGAAGCTTTCTTT | CASSFGNTEAFF
TRBD1 | TRBJ1-5 | TRBV5-1 | TGCGCCAGCAGCCGCTTAAGGGGGCCCCCGGGACAGCCCCAGCATTTT | CASSRLRGPPGQPQHF
. | TRBJ2-1 | TRBV30 | TGTGCCTGGAGTCGAGGGGGATCCTCCAATGAGCAGTTCTTC | CAWSRGGSSNEQFF
TRBD1 | TRBJ1-4 | TRBV13 | TGTGCCAGCAGCTTATACAGGGGGGAGAGTGAAAAACTGTTTTTT | CASSLYRGESEKLFF
. | TRBJ2-2 | TRBV5-1 | TGCGCCAGCAGCATACAGGTCGGGGAGCTGTTTTTT | CASSIQVGELFF
TRBD2 | TRBJ2-1 | TRBV2 | TGTGCCAGCAGTAGGGACTACCTCCCACTCTCCTACAATGAGCAGTTCTTC | CASSRDYLPLSYNEQFF
. | TRBJ2-7 | TRBV5-1 | TGCGCCAGCAGCCCAAAGGGGACTTTCTCCTACGAGCAGTACTTC | CASSPKGTFSYEQYF
. | TRBJ2-1 | TRBV18 | TGTGCCAGCTCACCGGGCAGGGTGGCGCAGAATGAGCAGTTCTTC | CASSPGRVAQNEQFF
TRBD1 | TRBJ2-3 | TRBV30 | TGTGCCTGGAGTGACATGGACAGGGTATCAGAAGATACGCAGTATTTT | CAWSDMDRVSEDTQYF
. | TRBJ2-5 | TRBV29-1 | TGCAGCGTTCGACTAGGGGATCAAGAGACCCAGTACTTC | CSVRLGDQETQYF
TRBD1 | TRBJ2-5 | TRBV7-9 | TGTGCCAGCAGCTTAGCCGAGGGGGCCCGGGTGACCCAGTACTTC | CASSLAEGARVTQYF
. | TRBJ1-1 | TRBV4-1 | TGCGCCAGCAGCCGGGGGGGCTTTAGGGGGTACGCTGAAGCTTTCTTT | CASSRGGFRGYAEAFF